A single sample gave rise to the 31 T cell receptor beta chains below, sequenced in a study of identical twins. TCRdb re-derived calls from the 5' RACE reads in MiXCR, one entry per CDR3 protein. The sample has about 240,000 distinct CDR3 sequences; about 10% are singletons. The sequencing input was memory T cells sorted from blood. Receptors were obtained from a man between 50 and 59 years old in good health.

The V gene is TRBV20-1, the J gene TRBJ1-2; 7 bases map to TRBD1. The germline gives CDR1 DFQATT, CDR2 SNEGSKA (reference sequence). The trim removed 5 bases at V and 8 bases at J, leaving 2 bases unmatched. The CDR3 loop spans 10 amino acids. CDR3 protein: CSASRGGYTF. The CDR3, as DNA: TGCAGTGCTTCCAGGGGGGGCTACACCTTC.

The rearrangement joins TRBV6-5 to TRBJ2-3; TRBD2 matches at 8 bases. Per germline, CDR1 MNHEY and CDR2 SVGAGI. The CDR3 has 16 residues. V dropped 2 bases and J dropped 6; count of bases not matched to a gene: 10. The DNA for the CDR3 is TGTGCCAGCAGTTACGGTCGGGGGGGCCGTGTTGATACGCAGTATTTT. As protein: CASSYGRGGRVDTQYF.

This clonotype has a count of ten or more. The rearrangement links TRBV20-1 to TRBJ2-2, with 9 bases that match TRBD2. The CDR3 runs 15 residues. Germline CDR1 and CDR2: DFQATT and SNEGSKA (reference sequence). The V and J ends lost 1 base and 5 bases, in that order; junction bases with no gene match: 5. CDR3 DNA: TGCAGTGCTAGAGTCGGTAGCGGGAGTACCGGGGAGCTGTTTTTT. It yields the protein CSARVGSGSTGELFF.

The chain recombines TRBV9 with TRBJ2-1; 10 bases are shared with TRBD2. CDR3 length: 15 amino acids. V lost 0 bases and J lost 6; bases outside the gene matches: 3. CDR1 SGDLS and CDR2 YYNGEE come from the germline V gene. The CDR3 loop reads CASSVGLAGVNEQFF. The CDR3 DNA follows: TGTGCCAGCAGCGTAGGGCTAGCGGGGGTCAATGAGCAGTTCTTC.

This clonotype was recorded a few times. This sequence joins TRBV14 and TRBJ2-3, with D possibly matching TRBD2 (5 bases). CDR1 and CDR2 from the germline V gene are SGHDN and FVKESK. The CDR3 extends over 15 amino acids. Trimming cost V 4 bases and J 0 bases, with 11 bases left between them. Written as DNA, the CDR3 is TGTGCCAGCAGCCCTGGACTGTTTAGCACAGATACGCAGTATTTT. Protein product: CASSPGLFSTDTQYF.

This clonotype was observed a few times. This chain uses TRBV5-5 with TRBJ2-1; 10 bases are a match to TRBD1. There are 15 residues in the CDR3. Looked up from germline, CDR1 is SGHKS and CDR2 is YYEKEE (reference sequence). J gave up 6 bases and V 4 bases, and 7 bases lay outside the gene matches. CDR3 loop: CASSQGQGVPNEQFF. Written as DNA, the CDR3 is TGTGCCAGCAGCCAAGGACAGGGGGTGCCCAATGAGCAGTTCTTC.

This clonotype showed up many times. The chain couples TRBV10-3 to TRBJ2-2; 10 bases are a match to TRBD1. The junction had 2 bases not matched to a gene; V was cut back by 4 bases and J by 0 bases. Germline values: CDR1 ENHRY, CDR2 SYGVKD. The CDR3 is 16 amino acids. In nucleotides, the CDR3 is TGTGCCATCAGTGCTGGGACAGGGGCGAACACCGGGGAGCTGTTTTTT. It codes for CAISAGTGANTGELFF.

This sequence joins TRBV9 and TRBJ2-3, with D possibly TRBD1 on 6 matching bases. The CDR3 runs 16 residues. Trimming pared 1 base from V and 0 bases from J, leaving 12 bases between. CDR1 and CDR2 from the germline V gene are SGDLS and YYNGEE. In nucleotides, the CDR3 is TGTGCCAGCAGCGTAAGGGGGTTAACTAGCACAGATACGCAGTATTTT. Amino acids: CASSVRGLTSTDTQYF.

There are many counts of this clonotype. V is TRBV29-1 and J is TRBJ2-3; D not resolved. Per the germline V gene, CDR1 is SQVTM and CDR2 is ANQGSEA. Deletions cut 6 bases from V and 4 bases from J, with 11 bases between. The CDR3 covers 12 residues. CDR3 sequence reads: CSVTPEPDTQYF. The DNA for the CDR3 is TGCAGCGTCACCCCGGAACCAGATACGCAGTATTTT.

CDR3 protein: CSVDEGQGAGEQYF. CDR3 coding DNA: TGCAGCGTTGACGAGGGACAGGGGGCAGGAGAGCAGTACTTC. The J gene is TRBJ2-7, the V gene TRBV29-1; TRBD1 matches at 12 bases. This CDR3 region has 14 residues. CDR1 is SQVTM and CDR2 is ANQGSEA in the germline V gene. V lost 3 bases to trimming and J lost 7 bases; unmatched junction nucleotides: 7.

The chain combines TRBV20-1 with TRBJ1-5, with 7 bases lining up with TRBD1. Trimming cost V 4 bases and J 8 bases; bases outside gene matches: 2. CDR3 length equals 11 residues. The germline V gene has CDR1 DFQATT and CDR2 SNEGSKA (reference sequence). CDR3 nucleotides: TGCAGTGCTAAGGGGGCTGAGCCCCAGCATTTT. The encoded protein is CSAKGAEPQHF.

This clonotype came up a few times. The J gene is TRBJ2-2, the V gene TRBV20-1; D remains unclear. CDR3 size: 16 residues. V lost 3 bases, J lost 1 base, and 15 bases lay in between. The germline gives CDR1 DFQATT, CDR2 SNEGSKA (reference sequence). The CDR3 loop reads CSASMRGGMNTGELFF. As DNA, the CDR3 is TGCAGTGCTAGTATGAGAGGCGGAATGAACACCGGGGAGCTGTTTTTT.

The chain employs TRBV4-3 and TRBJ2-1, with 8 bases fitting TRBD2. CDR1 and CDR2 from the germline V gene are LGHNA and YSLEER. The ends lost 2 bases at V and 9 bases at J; junction bases unmatched: 9. This CDR3 has 15 amino acids. CDR3 nucleotides: TGCGCCAGCAGCCAACGGACTAGCCCGAGGGGTGAGCAGTTCTTC. It yields the protein CASSQRTSPRGEQFF.

This clonotype showed up just a few times. This chain joins TRBV5-1 and TRBJ2-7; possibly TRBD1 for D (6 bases). Germline CDR1 is SGHRS and CDR2 is YFSETQ. CDR3 size: 14 residues. V shed 0 bases and J shed 4 bases, with 11 bases lying between them. The CDR3 DNA reads TGCGCCAGCAGCTTGGCCAGGGGCGTATACGAGCAGTACTTC. Its protein product is CASSLARGVYEQYF.

This clonotype has more than one count but fewer than ten. CDR3 protein: CAWSVGTANYGYTF. The CDR3 DNA follows: TGTGCCTGGAGTGTAGGGACGGCAAACTATGGCTACACCTTC. This chain links TRBV30 with TRBJ1-2; TRBD1 is a possible D gene (5 bases). The CDR3 runs 14 residues. The germline V and J ends were trimmed by 0 bases and 2 bases, with 10 bases remaining between them. Germline V gene lookup returns CDR1 GTSNPN and CDR2 SVGIG (reference sequence).

This clonotype was detected many times. This CDR3 reads CASSSDHRGGGSGANVLTF. The CDR3 region has the DNA TGTGCCAGCAGTAGCGATCACAGGGGGGGAGGCTCTGGGGCCAACGTCCTGACTTTC. V usage is TRBV12-3 or TRBV12-4 and J usage is TRBJ2-6; a weak D match, TRBD1 (8 bases). This CDR3 has 19 amino acids. The V end was cut by 5 bases, the J end by 0 bases, with 20 bases between.

A few counts support this clonotype. The V and J genes are TRBV20-1 and TRBJ1-1; 8 positions agree with TRBD1. Germline CDR1 and CDR2: DFQATT and SNEGSKA (reference sequence). V gave up 1 base and J gave up 3 bases; unmatched junction bases: 7. The CDR3 loop spans 15 amino acids. CDR3 in DNA: TGCAGTGCTAGAGTACGGGGCAGGGGGCACACTGAAGCTTTCTTT. Encoded protein: CSARVRGRGHTEAFF.

This clonotype was counted many times. V usage is TRBV19 and J usage is TRBJ2-5; 10 nucleotides align to TRBD2. Trimming took 4 bases from V and 2 from J; bases not matched to a gene: 4. The CDR3 contains 15 residues. In germline, CDR1 is LNHDA, CDR2 SQIVND (reference sequence). DNA for the CDR3: TGTGCCAGTAGTACTTTTAGCGGGGGGCAAGAGACCCAGTACTTC. Its translation is CASSTFSGGQETQYF.

This clonotype was observed a few times. The genes are TRBV20-1 and TRBJ1-3, with D hard to call. V shed 6 bases and J shed 1 base, with 19 bases lying between them. Per germline, CDR1 DFQATT and CDR2 SNEGSKA (reference sequence). The CDR3 has 16 residues. CDR3 amino acids: CSAPLSGKGSGNTIYF. The CDR3 DNA reads as TGCAGTGCCCCCCTTTCCGGAAAGGGATCTGGAAACACCATATATTTT.

The chain couples TRBV29-1 to TRBJ1-6; D ambiguous. CDR3 length: 13 residues. Trimming removed 4 bases from V and 10 bases from J, with 14 bases in between. Germline V lookup: CDR1 SQVTM, CDR2 ANQGSEA. CDR3 sequence: CSVGSGVGSPLHF. In DNA form, the CDR3 reads TGCAGCGTTGGATCTGGGGTTGGGTCACCCCTCCACTTT.

This clonotype was found a few times. The rearrangement uses TRBV7-2 and TRBJ2-1; the D call may be TRBD1 or TRBD2 (6 bases each). The length of the CDR3 is 15 residues. From germline, CDR1 is SGHTA and CDR2 FQGNSA. Trimming removed 2 bases from V and 3 bases from J, with 11 bases in between. CDR3 residues: CASSLRGAGYNEQFF. The CDR3 DNA reads TGTGCCAGCAGCTTAAGGGGGGCAGGCTACAATGAGCAGTTCTTC.

The chain carries TRBV7-9 and TRBJ2-3; 10 positions agree with TRBD1. From germline, CDR1 is SEHNR and CDR2 FQNEAQ (reference sequence). The CDR3 spans 16 residues. The V segment lost 1 base and the J segment 6 bases; nucleotides outside the gene matches: 7. The chain's CDR3 is CASSLGQGAISDTQYF. The CDR3 DNA reads TGTGCCAGCAGCTTAGGACAGGGGGCGATTAGCGATACGCAGTATTTT.

The table lists this clonotype with many counts. The V gene is TRBV7-2, the J gene TRBJ2-5, with D hard to call. The V gene lost 0 bases and the J gene lost 5 bases, with 10 bases spanning the gap. The CDR3 covers 14 residues. Germline-derived CDR1 and CDR2 are SGHTA and FQGNSA. CDR3 protein: CASSLASLRETQYF. CDR3 DNA sequence: TGTGCCAGCAGCTTAGCGTCACTGCGGGAGACCCAGTACTTC.

This sequence joins TRBV5-1 and TRBJ1-2, with TRBD1 identical over 10 bases. Trimming cost V 4 bases and J 7 bases; bases outside gene matches: 10. CDR3 length: 15 amino acids. CDR1 is SGHRS and CDR2 is YFSETQ in the germline V gene. The CDR3 sequence is CASSEMDRGDGGYTF. The DNA of the CDR3 is TGCGCCAGCAGCGAAATGGACAGGGGGGACGGTGGCTACACCTTC. The variable domain in full, with the rest retrieved from reference TRBV5-1 and TRBJ1-2, is KAGVTQTPRYLIKTRGQQVTLSCSPISGHRSVSWYQQTPGQGLQFLFEYFSETQRNKGNFPGRFSGRQFSNSRSEMNVSTLELGDSALYLCASSEMDRGDGGYTFGSGTRLTVV.

This clonotype was counted only a few times. The chain couples TRBV24-1 to TRBJ2-5; the match to TRBD1 covers 11 bases. The germline V gene has CDR1 KGHDR and CDR2 SFDVKD. The J segment lost 2 bases and the V segment lost 1 base, leaving 2 bases of the junction unmatched. This CDR3 spans 16 amino acids. The CDR3 DNA reads TGTGCCACCAGTGATTTTGGGACAGGGGGACAAGAGACCCAGTACTTC. Translating gives CATSDFGTGGQETQYF.

The genes are TRBV27 and TRBJ2-6, with a possible D match to TRBD2 (6 bases). Germline lookup yields CDR1 MNHEY and CDR2 SMNVEV (reference sequence). Trimming cost V 5 bases and J 1 base, with 18 bases left between them. This CDR3 region has 18 residues. Here the CDR3 reads CASSTWGGVRSGANVLTF. The DNA for the CDR3 is TGTGCCAGCAGTACCTGGGGAGGAGTCCGATCTGGGGCCAACGTCCTGACTTTC.

This clonotype was counted at least ten times. The rearrangement links TRBV6-5 to TRBJ2-7; no firm D call. Germline values: CDR1 MNHEY, CDR2 SVGAGI. Trimming removed 6 bases from V and 2 bases from J, with 5 bases in between. There are 11 residues in the CDR3. DNA for the CDR3: TGTGCCAGCAGGACAACCTACGAGCAGTACTTC. It is translated as CASRTTYEQYF.

This clonotype showed up just a few times. This chain uses TRBV14 with TRBJ2-1; D remains ambiguous. Trimming shortened V by 0 bases and J by 3 bases, and 15 bases separated the two germline ends. CDR1 is SGHDN and CDR2 is FVKESK in the germline V gene. The CDR3 loop spans 17 amino acids. The DNA of the CDR3 is TGTGCCAGCAGCCAAGATCTTGGCTCAATCAGCTACAATGAGCAGTTCTTC. Encoded protein: CASSQDLGSISYNEQFF.

This clonotype was counted at least ten times. This chain connects TRBV5-6 to TRBJ1-1; possibly TRBD1 for D (6 bases). The CDR3 contains 14 residues. Germline V gene lookup returns CDR1 SGHDT and CDR2 YYEEEE. Trimming took off 4 bases at V and 3 bases at J, with 13 bases between the two ends. DNA for the CDR3: TGTGCCAGCAGCGGGGGGGCAGGGTACACTGAAGCTTTCTTT. Translated: CASSGGAGYTEAFF. Based on the CDR3 plus reference TRBV5-6 and TRBJ1-1, the full variable domain is DAGVTQSPTHLIKTRGQQVTLRCSPKSGHDTVSWYQQALGQGPQFIFQYYEEEERQRGNFPDRFSGHQFPNYSSELNVNALLLGDSALYLCASSGGAGYTEAFFGQGTRLTVV.

This clonotype was found many times. This chain connects TRBV7-9 to TRBJ2-2; D possibly corresponds to TRBD2 (6 bases). The germline V gene encodes CDR1 SEHNR and CDR2 FQNEAQ (reference sequence). The CDR3 is 14 amino acids. The ends were cut back, 0 bases at V and 6 bases at J, with 8 bases in the middle. The CDR3 nucleotides are TGTGCCAGCAGCTTAGCGGCGGGATCCGGGGAGCTGTTTTTT. Translated, it gives CASSLAAGSGELFF. The whole variable domain, filled in from reference TRBV7-9 and TRBJ2-2, reads DTGVSQNPRHKITKRGQNVTFRCDPISEHNRLYWYRQTLGQGPEFLTYFQNEAQLEKSRLLSDRFSAERPKGSFSTLEIQRTEQGDSAMYLCASSLAAGSGELFFGEGSRLTVL.

The V and J genes are TRBV11-2 and TRBJ2-5, with D perhaps TRBD2 (5 bases). Trimming left V 6 bases short and J 4 bases short, with 15 bases between. This CDR3 spans 14 amino acids. Germline values: CDR1 SGHAT, CDR2 FQNNGV. The CDR3 loop is CASSPLGVGETQYF. The CDR3, as DNA: TGTGCCAGCAGTCCTCTGGGAGTAGGAGAGACCCAGTACTTC.